This T cell receptor beta chain is from a study of vaccination and CD4 T cells after COVID-19. Study-wide background: Vaccination of participants consisted of two doses of either BNT162b2 or mRNA-1273 vaccine. The peptides that stimulated the cells were overlapping spike peptides from SARS-CoV-2, HCoV-NL63, HCoV-OC43 and HCoV-229E.

CDR3 length: 18 amino acids. From germline, CDR1 is SGHDT and CDR2 YYEEEE. Trimming took 4 bases from V and 4 from J; bases not matched to a gene: 15. Comments on this clonotype: Its antigen is unidentified.

Cultured CD4+ T cell DNA was sequenced using the Oncomine TCR Beta short-read assay. One entry per CDR3 protein results from TCRdb running MiXCR on the PCR reads. Of about 13,000 distinct CDR3 sequences in the sample, roughly 37% were seen once. Treatment indicated: approximately 10-day PBMC culture with coronavirus spike peptide pools or control peptides (ViraFEST assay). Once peptide pools had expanded antigen-specific T cells, ViraFEST sequenced TCRs. Cultures used some 2 million PBMCs per well, about 9.9 IU/ml IL-2 and 8 to 10 ug/ml peptides. The chain combines TRBV5-6 with TRBJ1-5; 9 positions match TRBD1. Input material: CD4+ T cells from blood, cultured in vitro. The TCR originated in a human donor who had recovered from COVID-19. The CDR3 loop is CASSRARGQGIGNQPQHF. CDR3 nucleotide sequence: TGTGCCAGCAGCCGCGCGCGGGGACAGGGCATAGGTAATCAGCCCCAGCATTTT.